This T cell receptor beta chain came from a study of T cell responses to AZD1222 COVID-19 vaccine (dated by TCRdb to about 2021). Context from the whole study: A total of just over 230 trial participants underwent TCR sequencing, of whom 200 to 220 received two doses of AZD1222 and some 26 received two doses of the MenACWY control vaccine. Trial participants were enrolled by age into 18-55, 56-69 and 70-plus year subgroups, with around 150, 28 and 57 TCR-sequenced participants respectively. What the work shows at the level of the full study, not this receptor alone: In the small 56-69-year group, the increase in depth fell short of significance, most likely because of low power. Conclusions about previously exposed vaccinees were limited because only six AZD1222 recipients were SARS-CoV-2 seropositive at baseline. Nearly half of unique spike-specific TCRs reportedly recognized epitopes outside regions mutated in the B.1.351 and B.1.1.7 variants. Most participants were white British and females outnumbered males, and the authors suggested that clonal diversity may have been underestimated. Vaccine-associated CD4 TCRs spanned the whole spike protein, with dominant responses in regions 160-218 and 743-854. After two AZD1222 doses, spike-specific TCR breadth and depth were significantly higher than at day 0 and than in MenACWY recipients. No day 14 peak-response samples were available, so repertoires were characterized only after the peak T cell response.

The sample's time point label, in plain terms: about 28 days (+/-7) after the second vaccine dose. AZD1222 recipients given second doses at about 4 weeks or at about 12 weeks were pooled, since spike-specific TCR depth and breadth were not found to differ between the two schedules. Vaccinee samples were obtained from the UK trials COV001 and COV002, which included a single-blind randomized controlled phase 2/3 trial of AZD1222 (ChAdOx1 nCoV-19) in healthy adults. For TCRbeta chain sequencing, PBMC samples were collected from trial participants at day 0 and at day 28 after the second dose. V is shortened by 3 bases, J by 4 bases, and the region joining them spans 11 bases. Inclusive of the bounding cysteine and phenylalanine, the CDR3 is 14 residues long. The kept DNA is CDR3 alone, 42 bases in frame from the first base. The germline V gene (reference sequence) specifies SGHNT as CDR1 and YYREEE as CDR2.

Regarding this clone: No cognate antigen has been identified for it. It has no much larger one-base neighbor in the sample; base qualities were not kept.

The CDR3 regions of human TCRbeta chains were analyzed by immunosequencing. In the authors' own workflow: TCRs in the repertoires were matched against a reference library of SARS-CoV-2-specific TCRs that had been generated with the MIRA antigen-specificity platform. Breadth meant the fraction of unique TCRs that were SARS-CoV-2-associated, whereas depth meant the fraction of total T cells that were SARS-CoV-2-associated. Using the MIRA data, every spike-specific TCR was mapped to the spike region that the TCR reacted to and assigned to either a CD4 or a CD8 class. Log10-transformed breadth and depth values were compared by one-way ANOVA with Sidak's multiple comparisons tests. The source is immuneACCESS, and TCRdb retained only in-frame sequences with V and J called. Part of the clones is not carried over; for the studies checked, unresolved V genes explain less than half of this, and the remainder is unexplained. D and trimming come from the DNA, and the V and J calls and clone size come from that table. A total of around 130,000 clones appear in this sample, about 88% of them only once. Together, the top ten hold over 8% of the sample.

This receptor was identified in an adult who received the AZD1222 COVID-19 vaccine. The chain is made from TRBV5-4 and TRBJ2-1; the best D guess is TRBD1, with 6 bases matching. The source was peripheral blood, collected 28 days after the second AZD1222 dose. The DNA reads TGTGCCAGCAGCTGGGGGCCAGGGTACAATGAGCAGTTCTTC. It is translated as CASSWGPGYNEQFF.